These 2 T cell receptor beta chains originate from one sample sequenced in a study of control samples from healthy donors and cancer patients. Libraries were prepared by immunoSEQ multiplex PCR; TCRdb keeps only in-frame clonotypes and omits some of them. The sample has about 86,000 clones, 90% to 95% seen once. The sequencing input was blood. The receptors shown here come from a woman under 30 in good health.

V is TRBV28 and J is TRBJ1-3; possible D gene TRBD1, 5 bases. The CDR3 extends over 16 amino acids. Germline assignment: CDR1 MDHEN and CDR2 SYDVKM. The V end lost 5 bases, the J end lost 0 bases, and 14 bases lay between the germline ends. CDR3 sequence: CASSEPGVSSGNTIYF. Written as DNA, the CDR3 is TGTGCCAGCAGTGAGCCGGGGGTCAGCTCTGGAAACACCATATATTTT. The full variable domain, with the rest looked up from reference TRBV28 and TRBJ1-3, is DVKVTQSSRYLVKRTGEKVFLECVQDMDHENMFWYRQDPGLGLRLIYFSYDVKMKEKGDIPEGYSVSREKKERFSLILESASTNQTSMYLCASSEPGVSSGNTIYFGEGSWLTVV.

The CDR3 loop reads CATNNYGYTF. Written as DNA, the CDR3 is TGTGCCACCAACAACTATGGCTACACCTTC. The rearrangement joins TRBV28 to TRBJ1-2; D gene uncertain. Germline CDR1 MDHEN, CDR2 SYDVKM. The CDR3 length is 10 residues. V shed 10 bases and J shed 2 bases, with 5 bases lying between them.